One and the same sample provided the 23 T cell receptor beta chains below, sequenced in a study of identical twins. TCRdb reanalysed the 5' RACE reads using MiXCR and keeps one entry per CDR3 protein. Among around 1.7 million distinct CDR3 sequences listed, 32% were seen once. The specimen sequenced was cord blood. These receptor sequences come from a newborn girl in good health.

In its sample, this clonotype was seen a few times. This rearrangement joins TRBV5-1 to TRBJ2-3; 10 bases fit TRBD2. Germline V gene data show CDR1 as SGHRS and CDR2 as YFSETQ. This CDR3 has 16 residues. Trimming removed 4 bases from V and 2 bases from J; junction bases left unmatched: 7. The CDR3 DNA sequence: TGCGCCAGCAGCCCACACCTAGCGGGGGCCACAGATACGCAGTATTTT. This sequence encodes CASSPHLAGATDTQYF. The full variable domain, completed using reference TRBV5-1 and TRBJ2-3, is KAGVTQTPRYLIKTRGQQVTLSCSPISGHRSVSWYQQTPGQGLQFLFEYFSETQRNKGNFPGRFSGRQFSNSRSEMNVSTLELGDSALYLCASSPHLAGATDTQYFGPGTRLTVL.

This clonotype turned up a few times. The rearrangement uses TRBV4-2 and TRBJ2-1, with 13 bases lining up with TRBD2. The CDR3 is 17 residues long. Germline CDR1 and CDR2: LGHNA and YNFKEQ. V was pared by 5 bases and J by 0 bases, with 4 bases of the junction left unmatched. CDR3 sequence reads: CASSGTSGVSSYNEQFF. CDR3 DNA sequence: TGTGCCAGCAGCGGGACTAGCGGGGTGTCCTCCTACAATGAGCAGTTCTTC.

This sequence joins TRBV21-1 and TRBJ1-5. TRBV21-1 is designated a pseudogene. This CDR3 contains 15 residues. CDR3 in amino acids: CASSKGGEGNQPQHF. Here the CDR3 DNA reads TGTGCCAGCAGCAAAGGAGGGGAGGGCAATCAGCCCCAGCATTTT.

This chain uses TRBV9 with TRBJ2-3, with 9 bases lining up with TRBD2. Germline CDR1 SGDLS, CDR2 YYNGEE. The CDR3 totals 16 residues. Unmatched junction bases numbered 4, after V lost 0 bases and J lost 2 bases. Written as DNA, the CDR3 is TGTGCCAGCAGCGTAGGGGTAGCGGGGGTCACAGATACGCAGTATTTT. Its translation is CASSVGVAGVTDTQYF.

The chain employs TRBV6-2 or TRBV6-3 and TRBJ2-2, with D possibly matching TRBD2 (6 bases). The length of the CDR3 is 16 residues. Trimming stripped 7 bases from V and 7 bases from J, with 22 bases between. Germline lookup yields CDR1 MNHEY and CDR2 SVGEGT. CDR3 sequence reads: CASIGLGTRTGGELFF. CDR3 coding DNA: TGTGCCAGCATCGGTTTAGGGACTCGGACGGGCGGGGAGCTGTTTTTT.

In its sample, this clonotype was seen many times. The chain combines TRBV12-3 or TRBV12-4 with TRBJ2-5, with 7 bases aligning to TRBD2. This CDR3 is built from 15 residues. V shed 0 bases, J shed 2 bases, and the junction held 3 bases outside the gene matches. CDR3: CASSLAGLPQETQYF. CDR3 DNA sequence: TGTGCCAGCAGTTTAGCGGGACTACCTCAAGAGACCCAGTACTTC.

In DNA, the CDR3 is TGTGCCAGCGCCGGACAGGGAAGCGGGACCCAGTACTTC. Its translation is CASAGQGSGTQYF. The genes are TRBV7-2 and TRBJ2-5; 8 bases are shared with TRBD1. The germline V gene encodes CDR1 SGHTA and CDR2 FQGNSA. The CDR3 extends over 13 amino acids. Unmatched junction bases numbered 9, after V lost 8 bases and J lost 7 bases.

This chain joins TRBV6-6 and TRBJ2-1; D may be TRBD2 (5 bases). V lost 4 bases and J 9 bases, leaving 13 bases between the germline ends. The CDR3 contains 13 residues. The germline V gene has CDR1 MNHNY and CDR2 SVGAGI (reference sequence). CDR3 DNA: TGTGCCAGCAGTTCTAGGACTGGGAGTGAGCAGTTCTTC. Residues: CASSSRTGSEQFF.

Comment on this clonotype: Since a far larger clone is one base different, this is likely a read error. The chain uses TRBV5-1 and TRBJ2-1; TRBD2 aligns across 9 bases. Germline values: CDR1 SGHRS, CDR2 YFSETQ. This CDR3 is 15 amino acids long. The chain's CDR3 is CASSPGLASYNGQFF. CDR3 DNA: TGCGCCAGCAGCCCGGGACTAGCCTCCTACAATGGGCAGTTCTTC.

V usage is TRBV27 and J usage is TRBJ2-1; 7 positions agree with TRBD2. Germline CDR1 reads MNHEY; CDR2 reads SMNVEV (reference sequence). V lost 2 bases, J lost 8 bases, and 3 bases stayed unmatched. This CDR3 has 13 residues. The DNA of the CDR3 is TGTGCCAGCAGTTTAGCGGGAGTCCATGAGCAGTTCTTC. Protein: CASSLAGVHEQFF.

The V call is TRBV2, the J call TRBJ2-5; maybe TRBD2 (6 bases). The CDR3 covers 16 residues. Germline CDR1 and CDR2: SNHLY and FYNNEI. Between the trimmed V and J ends, which lost 3 bases and 2 bases, there was a span of 16 bases. The CDR3 region is CASSDWRGNFQETQYF. The CDR3, as DNA: TGTGCCAGCAGTGACTGGCGGGGTAACTTTCAAGAGACCCAGTACTTC.

The chain joins TRBV5-1 to TRBJ2-5; tentative D call: TRBD1 (6 bases). Looked up from germline, CDR1 is SGHRS and CDR2 is YFSETQ. This CDR3 comprises 14 residues. With 5 bases removed from V and 11 bases from J, the gap between germline ends came to 22 bases. CDR3 in DNA: TGCGCCAGCAGTGTGCAGGGGCTAAGCAATGAGCAGTACTTC. The encoded protein is CASSVQGLSNEQYF. Looking up the rest from reference TRBV5-1 and TRBJ2-5 gives the full variable domain: KAGVTQTPRYLIKTRGQQVTLSCSPISGHRSVSWYQQTPGQGLQFLFEYFSETQRNKGNFPGRFSGRQFSNSRSEMNVSTLELGDSALYLCASSVQGLSNEQYFGPGTRLLVL.

Only a few counts were recorded for this clonotype. This rearrangement joins TRBV25-1 to TRBJ2-7; TRBD2 might be the D (5 bases). The germline gives CDR1 MGHDK, CDR2 SYGVNS. This CDR3 contains 15 residues. Trimming took 1 base from V and 2 from J, leaving 12 bases between them. The CDR3 nucleotides read TGTGCCAGCAGTGAATCCCGGGGAGCCACCTACGAGCAGTACTTC. This codes for CASSESRGATYEQYF.

V gene TRBV3-1 combines with J gene TRBJ2-5; 11 bases align to TRBD2. CDR1 and CDR2 from the germline V gene are LGHDT and YNNKEL (reference sequence). Trimming removed 4 bases from V and 3 bases from J; junction bases left unmatched: 10. The CDR3 spans 17 residues. CDR3 sequence: CASSPSLAGGLKETQYF. CDR3 DNA sequence: TGTGCCAGCAGCCCCTCCCTAGCGGGGGGCCTCAAAGAGACCCAGTACTTC.

The chain carries TRBV20-1 and TRBJ2-7, with TRBD2 as a possible D gene (6 bases). This CDR3 is 14 amino acids long. The V gene's germline CDR1 is DFQATT and CDR2 SNEGSKA (reference sequence). The V end was cut by 5 bases, the J end by 2 bases, with 16 bases between. The CDR3 is CSAHPGLLTYEQYF. The CDR3 nucleotides read TGCAGTGCTCATCCGGGACTTTTAACCTACGAGCAGTACTTC.

The chain carries TRBV6-1 and TRBJ1-2; 7 bases are a match to TRBD1. The CDR3 length is 12 residues. V was pared by 9 bases and J by 2 bases, with 3 bases of the junction left unmatched. The germline V gene encodes CDR1 MNHNS and CDR2 SASEGT. As DNA, the CDR3 is TGTGCCAGTTTGACAGGGAACTATGGCTACACCTTC. It specifies CASLTGNYGYTF.

The genes are TRBV12-3 or TRBV12-4 and TRBJ2-1; 11 bases line up with TRBD2. This CDR3 region has 16 residues. The V and J ends lost 4 bases and 7 bases, in that order; junction bases with no gene match: 9. The DNA for the CDR3 is TGTGCCAGCAGTTCTCCGACTAGCGGGAAAGGGAATGAGCAGTTCTTC. It specifies CASSSPTSGKGNEQFF.

This chain joins TRBV6-2 or TRBV6-3 and TRBJ2-7; D is undetermined. The CDR3 consists of 14 residues. Per the germline V gene, CDR1 is MNHEY and CDR2 is SVGEGT. V lost 5 bases, J lost 1 base, and 12 bases lay in between. The CDR3 DNA sequence: TGTGCCAGCAGTCCCTCACCACAATCCTACGAGCAGTACTTC. Amino acid sequence: CASSPSPQSYEQYF.

This clonotype came up a few times. One junction end does not reproduce the germline sequence, and a read error may be involved. This sequence joins TRBV25-1 and TRBJ2-5; the match to TRBD2 covers 13 bases. The J call may be wrong; the DNA end is better matched by TRBJ2-7. The germline CDR1 and CDR2 sequences are MGHDK and SYGVNS. This CDR3 comprises 18 residues. The CDR3 sequence: CASSESRLAGGGPYEQYF. The CDR3 DNA sequence: TGCGCCAGCAGTGAATCCCGACTAGCGGGAGGTGGGCCCTACGAGCAGTACTTC.

This clonotype appeared many times. The J gene is TRBJ2-7, the V gene TRBV12-3 or TRBV12-4; D might be TRBD2 (5 bases). The CDR3 has 12 amino acids. Trimming shortened V by 6 bases and J by 4 bases, and 10 bases separated the two germline ends. CDR3 region: CASSIGSYEQYF. The CDR3 DNA follows: TGTGCCAGCAGCATTGGGAGTTACGAGCAGTACTTC.

The J gene is TRBJ2-7, the V gene TRBV12-3 or TRBV12-4, with 7 bases lining up with TRBD1. The trim removed 6 bases at V and 9 bases at J, leaving 8 bases unmatched. CDR3 length: 12 residues. CDR3 region: CASSWDRDRQYF. In DNA form, the CDR3 reads TGTGCCAGCAGCTGGGACCGGGACAGGCAGTACTTC.

In this sample, this clonotype turned up a few times. The rearrangement joins TRBV28 to TRBJ1-2, with D unresolved. Between the trimmed V and J ends, which lost 5 bases and 4 bases, there was a span of 8 bases. The CDR3 runs 12 residues. Per germline, CDR1 MDHEN and CDR2 SYDVKM. CDR3 coding DNA: TGTGCCAGCAGTAACACTCGCTATGGCTACACCTTC. This translates into CASSNTRYGYTF.

This clonotype was recorded many times. J is TRBJ1-4 and V is TRBV3-1; D gene uncertain. Trimming left V 1 base short and J 6 bases short, with 3 bases between. This CDR3 is 12 amino acids long. Germline assignment: CDR1 LGHDT and CDR2 YNNKEL (reference sequence). The DNA of the CDR3 is TGTGCCAGCAGCCAAGGAGATGAAAAACTGTTTTTT. This codes for CASSQGDEKLFF.